This T cell receptor (beta chain) is from a study of blood T cell repertoires in COVID-19. For the study at large: The United States, Italy and Spain supplied acute and convalescent COVID-19 samples.

Original processing methods: The authors estimated nucleated cell counts from reference gene primer amplification. Assay used: immunoSEQ multiplex PCR; TCRdb lists only in-frame clones, some missing. The V and J calls and clone size were taken over from that table, and D and trimming were inferred from the DNA. The sample contains roughly 100,000 clones, roughly 80% of which appear only once. The CDR3 has 13 amino acids. Per germline, CDR1 LNHDA and CDR2 SQIVND (reference sequence). V was clipped by 7 bases and J by 11 bases; unmatched bases: 7. Seattle-derived patients entered the study during active infection and were followed longitudinally.

The chain joins TRBV19 to TRBJ1-6; 8 nucleotides agree with TRBD1. This TCR came from a man at least 80 years old with COVID-19, enrolled during active disease. The sequenced sample consisted of peripheral blood. The CDR3: CASNNRGSTPLHF. In DNA form, the CDR3 reads TGTGCCAGTAATAACAGGGGGTCAACACCCCTCCACTTT.